Reported below is one TCR beta chain. All of the donors resided in Nashville, Tennessee, and each was a Caucasian adult. TCRdb's table, derived via immunoSEQ multiplex PCR, lists solely in-frame clones and lacks some. The repertoire has around 440,000 clones, approximately 80% of them found once; the top ten carry around 13%. These data come from a study of shared clonotypes between healthy human individuals. The germline V gene has CDR1 SGHDN and CDR2 FVKESK. The CDR3 loop spans 13 amino acids. Trimming at V came to 9 bases and at J to 6 bases, leaving 10 bases not matched to a gene. V and J are TRBV14 and TRBJ2-7; 8 positions agree with TRBD2. The origin of this receptor is a woman aged 35 to 49 in good health. Some clones in this sample may be carry-over from other donors' samples. The source material was PBMCs. CDR3 bases: TGTGCCAGTGAGACTAGCGTTAGTTCCGAGCAGTACTTC. It encodes CASETSVSSEQYF. Using reference TRBV14 and TRBJ2-7 for the parts outside the CDR3, the full variable domain is EAGVTQFPSHSVIEKGQTVTLRCDPISGHDNLYWYRRVMGKEIKFLLHFVKESKQDESGMPNNRFLAERTGGTYSTLKVQPAELEDSGVYFCASETSVSSEQYFGPGTRLTVT.